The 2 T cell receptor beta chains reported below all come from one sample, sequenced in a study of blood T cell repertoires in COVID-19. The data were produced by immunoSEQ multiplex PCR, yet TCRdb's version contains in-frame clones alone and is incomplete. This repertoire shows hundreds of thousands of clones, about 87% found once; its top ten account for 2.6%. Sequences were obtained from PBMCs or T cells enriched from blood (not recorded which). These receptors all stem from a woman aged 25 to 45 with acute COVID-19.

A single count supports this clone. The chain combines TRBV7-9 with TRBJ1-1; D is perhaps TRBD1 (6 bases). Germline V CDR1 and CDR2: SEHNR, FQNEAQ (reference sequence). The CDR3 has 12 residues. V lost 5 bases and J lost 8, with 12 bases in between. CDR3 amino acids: CASSGTDREAFF. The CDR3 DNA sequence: TGTGCCAGCAGCGGAACCGACAGGGAAGCTTTCTTT.

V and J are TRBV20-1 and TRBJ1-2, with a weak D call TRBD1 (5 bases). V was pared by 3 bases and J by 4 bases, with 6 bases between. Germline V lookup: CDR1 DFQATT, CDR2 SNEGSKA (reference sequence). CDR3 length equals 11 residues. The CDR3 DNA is TGCAGTGCTAGTAGGGGCTATGGCTACACCTTC. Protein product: CSASRGYGYTF.